The 25 T cell receptor beta chains listed next were all sequenced from one sample in a study of blood T cell repertoires in COVID-19. Produced via immunoSEQ multiplex PCR; TCRdb's table is partial and in-frame only. This sample has about 350,000 clones; roughly 87% occur once, and the top ten carry approximately 0.99%. The sequencing sample was made of PBMCs or T cells enriched from blood (not recorded which). The receptors stem from a woman under 40 who had recovered from COVID-19.

This chain uses TRBV24-1 with TRBJ2-5, with D possibly TRBD1 on 6 matching bases. Germline V CDR1 and CDR2: KGHDR, SFDVKD. The germline V and J ends were trimmed by 7 bases and 5 bases, with 19 bases remaining between them. The CDR3 loop spans 15 amino acids. The CDR3 loop is CATRERQVAVETQYF. CDR3 DNA: TGTGCCACCAGAGAACGACAGGTTGCGGTGGAGACCCAGTACTTC.

This clone is a singleton in its sample. CDR3 residues: CASNDRAVHNSPLHF. Here the CDR3 DNA reads TGTGCCAGCAATGACAGGGCAGTGCATAATTCACCCCTCCACTTT. The rearrangement uses TRBV28 and TRBJ1-6; TRBD1 agrees at 7 bases. The CDR3 is made up of 15 amino acids. With 7 bases clipped from V and 5 bases from J, the junction kept 8 bases outside the gene matches. Germline assignment: CDR1 MDHEN and CDR2 SYDVKM.

This rearrangement joins TRBV30 to TRBJ2-5; 7 nucleotides agree with TRBD1. Trimming took 1 base from V and 4 from J; bases not matched to a gene: 9. Germline CDR1 GTSNPN, CDR2 SVGIG (reference sequence). CDR3 size: 15 residues. The CDR3: CAWSEGAAAPETQYF. Written as DNA, the CDR3 is TGTGCCTGGAGTGAGGGGGCAGCAGCCCCAGAGACCCAGTACTTC.

This sequence joins TRBV4-1 and TRBJ1-3; D remains ambiguous. Looked up from germline, CDR1 is MGHRA and CDR2 is YSYEKL. The V and J ends lost 0 bases and 7 bases respectively, with 7 bases between them. The CDR3 runs 13 residues. CDR3 nucleotide sequence: TGCGCCAGCAGCCAAGAAATCAGGAACACCATATATTTT. This codes for CASSQEIRNTIYF.

The chain carries TRBV9 and TRBJ1-1; possible D gene TRBD1, 5 bases. Germline CDR1 reads SGDLS; CDR2 reads YYNGEE. CDR3 length: 14 amino acids. V dropped 3 bases and J dropped 1 base, with 10 bases sitting between them. The CDR3 loop reads CASSGQGGNTEAFF. The CDR3 nucleotides read TGTGCCAGCAGCGGCCAGGGCGGGAACACTGAAGCTTTCTTT.

This clone was observed a single time. V gene TRBV19 combines with J gene TRBJ2-3; D might be TRBD2 (5 bases). With 1 base removed from V and 4 bases from J, the gap between germline ends came to 6 bases. The CDR3 runs 13 residues. Germline V gene lookup returns CDR1 LNHDA and CDR2 SQIVND (reference sequence). The CDR3 DNA reads as TGTGCCAGTAGTATAGCGGGATCAGATACGCAGTATTTT. Translated, it gives CASSIAGSDTQYF. The variable domain in full, completed from reference TRBV19 and TRBJ2-3, reads DGGITQSPKYLFRKEGQNVTLSCEQNLNHDAMYWYRQDPGQGLRLIYYSQIVNDFQKGDIAEGYSVSREKKESFPLTVTSAQKNPTAFYLCASSIAGSDTQYFGPGTRLTVL.

The rearrangement joins TRBV28 to TRBJ1-2, with TRBD1 as a possible D gene (6 bases). This CDR3 has 16 residues. The V end was cut by 5 bases, the J end by 5 bases, with 21 bases between. Germline V lookup: CDR1 MDHEN, CDR2 SYDVKM. CDR3 nucleotides: TGTGCCAGCAGTCCTCCCCACAGGGTGGGGTCGTATGGCTACACCTTC. Translated, it gives CASSPPHRVGSYGYTF.

This clone was detected only a few times. J is TRBJ2-5 and V is TRBV12-3 or TRBV12-4; the match to TRBD1 covers 8 bases. V shed 6 bases, J shed 7 bases, and the junction held 7 bases outside the gene matches. CDR3 size: 13 residues. The CDR3 DNA reads TGTGCCAGCAGACCAGGACAGGGCGGGACCCAGTACTTC. Translating gives CASRPGQGGTQYF.

This chain links TRBV14 with TRBJ2-4; TRBD1 is a possible D gene (6 bases). Germline assignment: CDR1 SGHDN and CDR2 FVKESK. Between the trimmed V and J ends, which lost 6 bases and 0 bases, there was a span of 24 bases. The CDR3 is 19 amino acids. The CDR3 DNA sequence: TGTGCCAGCAGTCCAGGTGGCTGGACAGTGACCTTAGCCAAAAACATTCAGTACTTC. Translation gives CASSPGGWTVTLAKNIQYF.

The chain uses TRBV15 and TRBJ1-3; D unclear. CDR1 and CDR2 from the germline V gene are LNHNV and YYDKDF (reference sequence). Between the trimmed V and J ends, which lost 1 base and 3 bases, there was a span of 4 bases. The CDR3 is made up of 13 amino acids. The CDR3 is CATSRGLGNTIYF. CDR3 coding DNA: TGTGCCACCAGCAGAGGACTTGGAAACACCATATATTTT.

V is TRBV29-1 and J is TRBJ2-7, with D perhaps matching TRBD1 (6 bases). V was shortened by 3 bases and J by 7 bases, with 16 bases between the two germline ends. Germline V CDR1 and CDR2: SQVTM, ANQGSEA. CDR3 length: 13 amino acids. The CDR3 region has the DNA TGCAGCGTTGATCTCGTTACAGGGCGGGAGCAGTACTTC. It translates to CSVDLVTGREQYF.

The CDR3 region has the DNA TGTGCCAGCAGCCTAGGGCTAGCGGACCACAATGAGCAGTTCTTC. Translated, it gives CASSLGLADHNEQFF. The rearrangement joins TRBV5-8 to TRBJ2-1; TRBD2 aligns across 7 bases. The V gene end was trimmed by 4 bases and the J gene end by 5 bases; junction bases not matched to a gene: 9. Germline V gives CDR1 SGHTS, CDR2 YDEGEE. The CDR3 runs 15 residues.

The chain links TRBV3-1 (or the pseudogene TRBV3-2) to TRBJ1-6; TRBD1 matches at 8 bases. The CDR3 has 15 residues. With 4 bases clipped from V and 6 bases from J, the junction kept 5 bases outside the gene matches. Germline loops: CDR1 LGHDT, CDR2 YNNKEL (reference sequence). The CDR3 spells CASSPDGTGNSPLHF. The CDR3 bases are TGTGCCAGCAGCCCCGACGGGACAGGTAATTCACCCCTCCACTTT.

J is TRBJ2-1 and V is TRBV19; 9 bases map to TRBD2. The germline gives CDR1 LNHDA, CDR2 SQIVND (reference sequence). The CDR3 is made up of 15 amino acids. Unmatched junction bases numbered 8, after V lost 4 bases and J lost 7 bases. The CDR3 loop reads CASSTGVAGVNEQFF. Here the CDR3 DNA reads TGTGCCAGTAGTACCGGGGTAGCGGGGGTGAATGAGCAGTTCTTC.

The chain employs TRBV7-9 and TRBJ2-7, with TRBD2 matching 13 bases. The CDR3 length is 15 residues. CDR1 and CDR2 (germline): SEHNR, FQNEAQ (reference sequence). The V segment lost 5 bases and the J segment 2 bases; nucleotides outside the gene matches: 3. CDR3 sequence reads: CASSPGTSGTYEQYF. CDR3 nucleotide sequence: TGTGCCAGCAGCCCCGGGACTAGCGGGACCTACGAGCAGTACTTC.

J is TRBJ2-7 and V is TRBV28, with D maybe TRBD1 (6 bases). The CDR3 sequence is 16 residues long. CDR1 is MDHEN and CDR2 is SYDVKM in the germline V gene. V was clipped by 5 bases and J by 0 bases, with 17 bases between them. The CDR3: CASSPPGQGISYEQYF. For the CDR3, the DNA is TGTGCCAGCAGTCCCCCTGGGCAGGGGATCTCCTACGAGCAGTACTTC.

The chain is built from TRBV15 and TRBJ1-6; TRBD1 is a possible D gene (6 bases). There are 14 residues in the CDR3. CDR1 is LNHNV, CDR2 YYDKDF, per germline (reference sequence). V lost 2 bases to trimming and J lost 5 bases, with 7 bases between them. CDR3 protein: CATSRQGHNSPLHF. The CDR3 DNA is TGTGCCACCAGCAGACAGGGGCATAATTCACCCCTCCACTTT.

The chain employs TRBV5-1 and TRBJ1-3, with D unclear. Germline V lookup: CDR1 SGHRS, CDR2 YFSETQ. V was clipped by 3 bases and J by 1 base, with 5 bases between them. CDR3 length: 13 amino acids. The CDR3: CASSSFSGNTIYF. The CDR3 DNA follows: TGCGCCAGCAGCTCCTTTTCTGGAAACACCATATATTTT.

The V and J genes are TRBV12-3 or TRBV12-4 and TRBJ1-2; TRBD1 might be the D (5 bases). Deletions cut 5 bases from V and 8 bases from J, with 9 bases between. The CDR3 sequence is 11 residues long. The CDR3 region is CASSKGRGYTF. CDR3 DNA sequence: TGTGCCAGCAGTAAGGGGAGGGGCTACACCTTC.

This rearrangement joins TRBV29-1 to TRBJ1-3; no definite D call. V was cut by 4 bases and J by 0 bases, with 7 bases left in between. The V gene's germline CDR1 is SQVTM and CDR2 ANQGSEA. There are 13 residues in the CDR3. The DNA for the CDR3 is TGCAGCGTTGTTACAAACTCTGGAAACACCATATATTTT. It yields the protein CSVVTNSGNTIYF.

The chain recombines TRBV5-1 with TRBJ1-2, with unresolved D. V was shortened by 4 bases and J by 5 bases, with 18 bases between the two germline ends. Germline loops: CDR1 SGHRS, CDR2 YFSETQ. This CDR3 has 15 residues. CDR3 coding DNA: TGCGCCAGCAGCCCGGACGGGGAGTTGGGGTATGGCTACACCTTC. Protein sequence: CASSPDGELGYGYTF.

The chain links TRBV5-8 to TRBJ2-1, with no clear D. Germline V CDR1 and CDR2: SGHTS, YDEGEE. CDR3 length: 15 residues. Trimming took 0 bases from V and 6 from J, leaving 13 bases between them. The CDR3 region is CASSLGFGQSNEQFF. DNA of the CDR3: TGTGCCAGCAGCTTGGGGTTTGGGCAAAGCAATGAGCAGTTCTTC.

The rearrangement joins TRBV15 to TRBJ2-5; D might be TRBD1 (5 bases). This CDR3 comprises 14 residues. From germline, CDR1 is LNHNV and CDR2 YYDKDF (reference sequence). The V and J ends lost 0 bases and 4 bases respectively, with 9 bases between them. This CDR3 is CATSRDQRGETQYF. CDR3 DNA sequence: TGTGCCACCAGCAGAGATCAAAGGGGAGAGACCCAGTACTTC.

This clone was counted once. This chain links TRBV10-1 with TRBJ1-1, with TRBD1 as a possible D gene (5 bases). The V and J ends lost 3 bases and 3 bases respectively, with 11 bases between them. CDR3 length: 14 amino acids. Germline values: CDR1 WNHNN, CDR2 SYGVQD (reference sequence). The CDR3 region has the DNA TGCGCCAGCAGTGACCAGGGTGCCTACACTGAAGCTTTCTTT. Protein product: CASSDQGAYTEAFF.

The gene calls are TRBV5-1 and TRBJ1-2; 10 bases align to TRBD1. With V trimmed by 2 bases and J by 6 bases, 7 bases remained unmatched. Germline lookup yields CDR1 SGHRS and CDR2 YFSETQ. CDR3 size: 15 residues. The CDR3 loop is CASSLRQGAADGYTF. The CDR3 bases are TGCGCCAGCAGCTTACGACAGGGGGCGGCGGATGGCTACACCTTC.